These 5 T cell receptor beta chains were all obtained from the same sample, sequenced in a study of T cells after yellow fever vaccination (dated by TCRdb to about 2019). What the treatment or condition label conveys for this sample: live attenuated yellow fever vaccine strain. The method behind the library was 5' RACE. The reads were generated on an Illumina NovaSeq 6000. The public reads were run again by TCRdb, first through fastp at Q25 and then through MiXCR, and only productive beta chains were kept. Here each entry gathers all rows of one CDR3 protein and keeps the most common genes and DNA. The sample has approximately 260,000 distinct CDR3 sequences on record, over 4.5% of them singletons. The top ten clonotypes cover roughly 3.5% of the sample. Source: CD4+ T cells sorted from PBMCs, taken on the day of the yellow fever booster vaccination. These receptors originate from a man aged 18 to 29 who received the YFV17D yellow fever vaccine.

Only a few counts were recorded for this clonotype. The chain joins TRBV5-1 to TRBJ1-1; no definite D call. The germline CDR1 and CDR2 sequences are SGHRS and YFSETQ. CDR3 length: 14 residues. V lost 0 bases and J lost 2, with 8 bases in between. CDR3 DNA sequence: TGCGCCAGCAGCTTGGAAGGGATAAACACTGAAGCTTTCTTT. Translated, it gives CASSLEGINTEAFF. The variable domain in full, with the rest retrieved from reference TRBV5-1 and TRBJ1-1, is KAGVTQTPRYLIKTRGQQVTLSCSPISGHRSVSWYQQTPGQGLQFLFEYFSETQRNKGNFPGRFSGRQFSNSRSEMNVSTLELGDSALYLCASSLEGINTEAFFGQGTRLTVV.

This clonotype was counted between two and nine times. The chain carries TRBV20-1 and TRBJ1-2; the D gene is possibly TRBD1 (5 bases). There are 14 residues in the CDR3. Germline lookup yields CDR1 DFQATT and CDR2 SNEGSKA (reference sequence). The ends were cut back, 5 bases at V and 3 bases at J, with 16 bases in the middle. The CDR3, as DNA: TGCAGTGCTGGCCCGGGGCCCGCAGACTATGGCTACACCTTC. This gives the protein CSAGPGPADYGYTF.

This clonotype was seen only a few times. This chain uses TRBV14 with TRBJ1-2; no firm D call. Germline CDR1 reads SGHDN; CDR2 reads FVKESK. There are 12 residues in the CDR3. Between the trimmed V and J ends, which lost 0 bases and 7 bases, there was a span of 6 bases. In nucleotides, the CDR3 is TGTGCCAGCAGCCAAGATAGACGTGGCTACACCTTC. Its translation: CASSQDRRGYTF.

Only a few counts were recorded for this clonotype. The chain employs TRBV7-2 and TRBJ1-4; D may be TRBD1 (5 bases). Germline CDR1 and CDR2: SGHTA and FQGNSA. This CDR3 is 15 amino acids long. V was shortened by 1 base and J by 4 bases, with 10 bases between the two germline ends. CDR3 nucleotides: TGTGCCAGCAGCTTAGGGAGAGGGGTTAATGAAAAACTGTTTTTT. It encodes CASSLGRGVNEKLFF.

This clonotype was seen ten or more times. This sequence joins TRBV19 and TRBJ1-1; D uncertain. This CDR3 region has 13 residues. The V end lost 3 bases, the J end lost 2 bases, and 7 bases lay between the germline ends. CDR1 is LNHDA, CDR2 SQIVND, per germline (reference sequence). The chain's CDR3 is CASSINQNTEAFF. The CDR3 coding sequence is TGTGCCAGTAGTATCAACCAAAACACTGAAGCTTTCTTT.